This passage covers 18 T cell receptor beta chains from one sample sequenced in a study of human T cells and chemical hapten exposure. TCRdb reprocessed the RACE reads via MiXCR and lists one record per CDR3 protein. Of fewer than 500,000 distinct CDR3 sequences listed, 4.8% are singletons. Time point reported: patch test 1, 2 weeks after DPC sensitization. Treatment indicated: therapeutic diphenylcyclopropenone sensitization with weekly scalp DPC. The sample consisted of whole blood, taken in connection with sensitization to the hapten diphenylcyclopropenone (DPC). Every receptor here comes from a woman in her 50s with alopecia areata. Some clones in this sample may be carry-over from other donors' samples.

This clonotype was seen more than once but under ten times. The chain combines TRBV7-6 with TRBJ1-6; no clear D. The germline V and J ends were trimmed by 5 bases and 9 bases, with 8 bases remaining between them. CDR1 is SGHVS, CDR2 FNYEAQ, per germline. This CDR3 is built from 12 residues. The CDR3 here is CASSPAFSPLHF. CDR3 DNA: TGTGCCAGCAGCCCAGCATTTTCACCCCTCCACTTT. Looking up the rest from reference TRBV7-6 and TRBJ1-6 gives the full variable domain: GAGVSQSPRYKVTKRGQDVALRCDPISGHVSLYWYRQALGQGPEFLTYFNYEAQQDKSGLPNDRFSAERPEGSISTLTIQRTEQRDSAMYRCASSPAFSPLHFGNGTRLTVT.

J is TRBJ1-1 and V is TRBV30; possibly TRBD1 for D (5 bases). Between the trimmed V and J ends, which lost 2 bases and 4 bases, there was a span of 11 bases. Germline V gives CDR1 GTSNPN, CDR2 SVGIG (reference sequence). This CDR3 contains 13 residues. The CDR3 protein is CAWSLGEGTEAFF. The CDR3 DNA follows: TGTGCCTGGAGTCTGGGGGAGGGCACTGAAGCTTTCTTT.

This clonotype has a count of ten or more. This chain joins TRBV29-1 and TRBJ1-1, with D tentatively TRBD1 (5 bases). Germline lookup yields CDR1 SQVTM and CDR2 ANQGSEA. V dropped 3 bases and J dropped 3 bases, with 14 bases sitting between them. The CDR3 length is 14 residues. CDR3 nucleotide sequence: TGCAGCGTTGACCCGACAGATACTGACACTGAAGCTTTCTTT. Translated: CSVDPTDTDTEAFF.

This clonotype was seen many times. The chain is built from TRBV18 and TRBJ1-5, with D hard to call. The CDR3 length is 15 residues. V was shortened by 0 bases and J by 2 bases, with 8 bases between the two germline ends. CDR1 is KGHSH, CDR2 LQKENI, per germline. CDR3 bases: TGTGCCAGCTCACCACCGAACAAAGGCAATCAGCCCCAGCATTTT. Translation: CASSPPNKGNQPQHF.

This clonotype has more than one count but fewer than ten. The DNA for the CDR3 is TGTGCCAGCAGTTTATCGGGGCAGTACTATGGCTACACCTTC. It translates to CASSLSGQYYGYTF. V is TRBV12-3 or TRBV12-4 and J is TRBJ1-2; weak D call: TRBD1 (5 bases). V gave up 2 bases and J gave up 3 bases, with 10 bases separating them. The CDR3 totals 14 residues.

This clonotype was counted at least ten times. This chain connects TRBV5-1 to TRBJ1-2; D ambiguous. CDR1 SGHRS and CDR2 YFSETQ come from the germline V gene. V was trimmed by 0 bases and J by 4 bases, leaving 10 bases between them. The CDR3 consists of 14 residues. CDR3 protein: CASSLERVGYGYTF. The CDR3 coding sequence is TGCGCCAGCAGCTTGGAAAGGGTCGGCTATGGCTACACCTTC.

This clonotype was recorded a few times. CDR3 DNA sequence: TGTGCCAGCCTCGGACACCAGGGCTACGAGCAGTACTTC. Amino acid sequence: CASLGHQGYEQYF. This chain links TRBV12-3 or TRBV12-4 with TRBJ2-7; a weak D match, TRBD1 (5 bases). Trimming cost V 8 bases and J 3 bases, with 14 bases left between them. The CDR3 loop spans 13 amino acids.

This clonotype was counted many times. This CDR3 is CASSPRDGETQYF. The CDR3 DNA is TGTGCCAGCAGCCCCAGGGATGGAGAGACCCAGTACTTC. This chain links TRBV7-9 with TRBJ2-5; tentative D call: TRBD1 (5 bases). V was trimmed by 5 bases and J by 4 bases, leaving 11 bases between them. Germline V gives CDR1 SEHNR, CDR2 FQNEAQ (reference sequence). The CDR3 totals 13 residues.

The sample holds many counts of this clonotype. CDR3 coding DNA: TGTGCCAGCAGCCGGGGGACAGGGAGCTTCGTCGGCAATCAGCCCCAGCATTTT. Translation: CASSRGTGSFVGNQPQHF. The chain carries TRBV4-2 and TRBJ1-5, with 9 bases lining up with TRBD1. Germline CDR1 LGHNA, CDR2 YNFKEQ. The CDR3 runs 18 residues. V shed 4 bases and J 2 bases; nucleotides not matched to a gene: 12.

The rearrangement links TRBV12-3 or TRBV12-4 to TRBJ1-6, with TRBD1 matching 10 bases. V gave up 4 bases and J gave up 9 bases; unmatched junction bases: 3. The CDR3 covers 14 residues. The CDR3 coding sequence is TGTGCCAGCAGTTCGGGACAGGGGCGTTCACCCCTCCACTTT. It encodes CASSSGQGRSPLHF.

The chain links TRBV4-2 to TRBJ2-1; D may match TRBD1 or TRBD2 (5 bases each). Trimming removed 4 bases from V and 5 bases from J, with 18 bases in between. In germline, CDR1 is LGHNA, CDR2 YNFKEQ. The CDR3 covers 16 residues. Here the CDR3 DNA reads TGTGCCAGCAGCCTAGCGACCGGGACCAAAAACAATGAGCAGTTCTTC. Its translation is CASSLATGTKNNEQFF.

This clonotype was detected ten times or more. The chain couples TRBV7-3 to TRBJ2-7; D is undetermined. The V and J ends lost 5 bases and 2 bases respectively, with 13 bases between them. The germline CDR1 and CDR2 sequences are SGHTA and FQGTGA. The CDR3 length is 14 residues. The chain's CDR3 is CASSPSGSTYEQYF. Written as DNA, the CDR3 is TGTGCCAGCAGCCCCTCCGGGTCAACCTACGAGCAGTACTTC.

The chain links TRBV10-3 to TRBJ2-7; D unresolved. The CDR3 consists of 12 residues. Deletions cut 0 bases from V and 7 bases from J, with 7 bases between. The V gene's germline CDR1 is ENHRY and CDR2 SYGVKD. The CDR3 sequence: CAISESSREQYF. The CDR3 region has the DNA TGTGCCATCAGTGAGTCGTCACGAGAGCAGTACTTC.

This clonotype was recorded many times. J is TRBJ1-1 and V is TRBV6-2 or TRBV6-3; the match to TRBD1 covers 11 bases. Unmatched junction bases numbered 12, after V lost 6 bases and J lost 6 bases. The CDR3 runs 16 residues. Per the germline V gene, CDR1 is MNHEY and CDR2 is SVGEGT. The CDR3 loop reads CASRSGQGARFAEAFF. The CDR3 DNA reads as TGTGCCAGCAGATCTGGACAGGGGGCTCGTTTCGCTGAAGCTTTCTTT.

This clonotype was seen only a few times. In DNA form, the CDR3 reads TGCGCCAGCAACACGGGGAGCACAGATACGCAGTATTTT. Its translation: CASNTGSTDTQYF. The chain is built from TRBV5-1 and TRBJ2-3, with D perhaps matching TRBD2 (5 bases). Germline V gene sequence: CDR1 SGHRS, CDR2 YFSETQ. Trimming left V 6 bases short and J 0 bases short, with 8 bases between. The CDR3 has 13 amino acids.

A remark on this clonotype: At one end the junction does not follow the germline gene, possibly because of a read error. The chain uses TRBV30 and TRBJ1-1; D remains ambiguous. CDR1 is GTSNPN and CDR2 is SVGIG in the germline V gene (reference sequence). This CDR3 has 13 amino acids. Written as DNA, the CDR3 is TGTGCCTGGAGTGCGGGCATGAATACTGAAGCTTTCTTT. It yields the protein CAWSAGMNTEAFF.

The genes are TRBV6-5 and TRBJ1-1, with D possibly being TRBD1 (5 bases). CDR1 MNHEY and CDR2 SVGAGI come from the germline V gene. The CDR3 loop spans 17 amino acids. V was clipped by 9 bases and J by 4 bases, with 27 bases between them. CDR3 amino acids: CASEKEQARYEGTEAFF. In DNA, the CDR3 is TGTGCCAGTGAGAAAGAACAGGCCCGATATGAGGGCACTGAAGCTTTCTTT.

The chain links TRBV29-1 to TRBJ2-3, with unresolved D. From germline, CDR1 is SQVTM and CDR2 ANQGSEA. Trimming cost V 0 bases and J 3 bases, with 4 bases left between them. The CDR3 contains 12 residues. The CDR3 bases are TGCAGCGTTGAAGAGTTTACAGATACGCAGTATTTT. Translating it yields CSVEEFTDTQYF.